Below are 30 T cell receptor beta chains sequenced from a single sample in a study of OX40 agonist ivuxolimab in advanced cancers. TCRdb's copy holds only in-frame clones and misses some; the assay was immunoSEQ multiplex PCR. The profile covers tens of thousands of clones, with 87% appearing a single time and 2.8% taken by the ten largest. This sample comprised CD4+ or CD8+ T cells sorted from blood, obtained in a trial of the OX40 agonist ivuxolimab. These receptors all come from an adult with an advanced solid tumor such as melanoma, head and neck, liver or kidney cancer.

The chain is built from TRBV5-1 and TRBJ2-4; D ambiguous. Germline CDR1 and CDR2: SGHRS and YFSETQ. The V gene lost 4 bases and the J gene lost 4 bases, with 9 bases spanning the gap. This CDR3 has 13 residues. CDR3 sequence (DNA): TGCGCCAGCAGCACGGACGGTAAAAACATTCAGTACTTC. This gives the protein CASSTDGKNIQYF.

The rearrangement links TRBV7-8 to TRBJ2-1; 12 bases are shared with TRBD2. Losses at the gene ends were 5 bases for V and 9 bases for J; bases not matched to a gene: 5. The CDR3 has 14 residues. CDR1 is SGHVS, CDR2 FQNEAQ, per germline. The CDR3 here is CASSPLAGGLEQFF. The CDR3 DNA reads as TGTGCCAGCAGCCCCCTAGCGGGAGGGCTTGAGCAGTTCTTC.

Points on this clone: Mismatch with germline at one junction end may stem from a read error. The chain couples TRBV7-7 to TRBJ2-3; TRBD2 matches 7 bases. In germline, CDR1 is SSHAT, CDR2 FNYEAQ (reference sequence). There are 20 residues in the CDR3. Here the CDR3 reads CASSLVRVVGGPVWTDTQYF. As DNA, the CDR3 is TGTGCTAGCAGCTTAGTACGTGTCGTGGGAGGGCCCGTGTGGACAGATACGCAGTATTTT. Based on the CDR3 plus reference TRBV7-7 and TRBJ2-3, the full variable domain is GAGVSQSPRYKVTKRGQDVTLRCDPISSHATLYWYQQALGQGPEFLTYFNYEAQPDKSGLPSDRFSAERPEGSISTLTIQRTEQRDSAMYRCASSLVRVVGGPVWTDTQYFGPGTRLTVL.

V gene TRBV10-2 combines with J gene TRBJ1-2; TRBD1 might be the D (5 bases). Germline CDR1 reads WSHSY; CDR2 reads SAAADI. This CDR3 has 11 amino acids. V was cut by 7 bases and J by 6 bases, with 9 bases left in between. As DNA, the CDR3 is TGCGCCAGCACAGGGTCGCATGGCTACACCTTC. Translating gives CASTGSHGYTF.

This clone was detected a few times. The J gene is TRBJ2-2, the V gene TRBV14; 10 bases are shared with TRBD2. CDR3 length: 18 residues. Germline trimming cut 3 bases from V and 5 bases from J; bases unmatched to any gene: 12. The V gene's germline CDR1 is SGHDN and CDR2 FVKESK. The CDR3 protein is CASSHQRVLAGETGELFF. The CDR3 coding sequence is TGTGCCAGCAGCCACCAAAGGGTCCTAGCGGGAGAAACCGGGGAGCTGTTTTTT. Using reference TRBV14 and TRBJ2-2 for the parts outside the CDR3, the full variable domain is EAGVTQFPSHSVIEKGQTVTLRCDPISGHDNLYWYRRVMGKEIKFLLHFVKESKQDESGMPNNRFLAERTGGTYSTLKVQPAELEDSGVYFCASSHQRVLAGETGELFFGEGSRLTVL.

The J gene is TRBJ2-5, the V gene TRBV15; 11 bases align to TRBD1. Trimming at V came to 8 bases and at J to 4 bases, leaving 3 bases not matched to a gene. The length of the CDR3 is 13 residues. Germline-derived CDR1 and CDR2 are LNHNV and YYDKDF (reference sequence). CDR3 bases: TGTGCCACCGGGACAGGGGGGGGAGAGACCCAGTACTTC. Its translation is CATGTGGGETQYF. Supplemented by reference TRBV15 and TRBJ2-5, the full variable domain reads DAMVIQNPRYQVTQFGKPVTLSCSQTLNHNVMYWYQQKSSQAPKLLFHYYDKDFNNEADTPDNFQSRRPNTSFCFLDIRSPGLGDTAMYLCATGTGGGETQYFGPGTRLLVL.

The chain has TRBV18 and TRBJ2-7; D possibly corresponds to TRBD1 (5 bases). V lost 6 bases and J lost 8, with 14 bases in between. From germline, CDR1 is KGHSH and CDR2 LQKENI. The CDR3 has 12 amino acids. CDR3 protein: CASSYKQEQQYF. The CDR3 bases are TGTGCCAGCTCGTACAAACAGGAACAGCAGTACTTC.

The rearrangement links TRBV4-1 to TRBJ1-2; 9 bases are a match to TRBD1. The CDR3 contains 14 residues. The J segment lost 8 bases and the V segment lost 3 bases, leaving 7 bases of the junction unmatched. Germline lookup yields CDR1 MGHRA and CDR2 YSYEKL. CDR3 DNA sequence: TGCGCCAGCAGCCATTACCGGGACAGGGTCGGCTACACCTTC. Protein: CASSHYRDRVGYTF.

This clone was detected once. The chain recombines TRBV6-1 with TRBJ1-2; D is possibly TRBD1 (6 bases). The CDR3 length is 15 residues. Trimming shortened V by 2 bases and J by 4 bases, and 14 bases separated the two germline ends. Per the germline V gene, CDR1 is MNHNS and CDR2 is SASEGT. This CDR3 reads CASSELAGQRYGYTF. CDR3 nucleotide sequence: TGTGCCAGCAGTGAACTAGCGGGACAACGCTATGGCTACACCTTC.

V usage is TRBV11-2 and J usage is TRBJ2-1, with 9 bases matching TRBD2. Germline V CDR1 and CDR2: SGHAT, FQNNGV. With 5 bases clipped from V and 1 base from J, the junction kept 6 bases outside the gene matches. The CDR3 runs 16 residues. CDR3 nucleotide sequence: TGTGCCAGCAGCCGTTTTAGCGGGAGTTCCTACAATGAGCAGTTCTTC. Translation: CASSRFSGSSYNEQFF.

This rearrangement joins TRBV18 to TRBJ2-7; TRBD2 agrees at 12 bases. V shed 4 bases and J 5 bases; nucleotides not matched to a gene: 9. Germline assignment: CDR1 KGHSH and CDR2 LQKENI. This CDR3 is built from 16 residues. The CDR3 bases are TGTGCCAGCTCACGGGGGGGAACTAGCGGGAGGAACGAGCAGTACTTC. Translation: CASSRGGTSGRNEQYF.

The V gene is TRBV6-5, the J gene TRBJ2-3; D gene ambiguous. V lost 2 bases, J lost 4 bases, and 4 bases lay in between. This CDR3 is built from 12 residues. Per germline, CDR1 MNHEY and CDR2 SVGAGI. The CDR3 spells CASSYGSDTQYF. CDR3 bases: TGTGCCAGCAGTTACGGGTCAGATACGCAGTATTTT.

The chain links TRBV10-3 to TRBJ2-7; D might be TRBD2 (7 bases). The V and J ends lost 5 bases and 4 bases respectively, with 15 bases between them. This CDR3 contains 14 residues. CDR1 and CDR2 from the germline V gene are ENHRY and SYGVKD. In DNA, the CDR3 is TGTGCCATCAGTCTGGGGGGGGCCCAATACGAGCAGTACTTC. Its protein is CAISLGGAQYEQYF.

J is TRBJ1-2 and V is TRBV4-1; 8 bases map to TRBD1. The CDR3 loop spans 16 amino acids. V lost 4 bases to trimming and J lost 4 bases; unmatched junction nucleotides: 11. Germline values: CDR1 MGHRA, CDR2 YSYEKL. CDR3 sequence reads: CASSRLQGADSYGYTF. For the CDR3, the DNA is TGCGCCAGCAGCCGACTTCAGGGGGCGGATAGCTATGGCTACACCTTC.

The chain links TRBV25-1 to TRBJ2-7, with D possibly TRBD1 on 6 matching bases. Trimming took off 5 bases at V and 5 bases at J, with 19 bases between the two ends. The CDR3 sequence is 15 residues long. Germline V gene data show CDR1 as MGHDK and CDR2 as SYGVNS. The CDR3 DNA reads TGTGCCAGCAGTAAATTACAGGGACCCTCGGACGAGCAGTACTTC. It translates to CASSKLQGPSDEQYF.

The chain joins TRBV6-5 to TRBJ2-3; possibly TRBD1 or TRBD2 for D (5 bases each). The CDR3 is 14 residues long. Germline CDR1 MNHEY, CDR2 SVGAGI. The V end lost 0 bases, the J end lost 6 bases, and 10 bases lay between the germline ends. CDR3 region: CASSYSGTADTQYF. The CDR3 DNA reads as TGTGCCAGCAGTTACTCTGGGACCGCGGATACGCAGTATTTT.

The chain carries TRBV6-1 and TRBJ2-7, with a possible D match to TRBD2 (6 bases). Trimming shortened V by 6 bases and J by 1 base, and 16 bases separated the two germline ends. CDR3 length: 15 amino acids. CDR1 is MNHNS and CDR2 is SASEGT in the germline V gene. The CDR3 region has the DNA TGTGCCAGCAGAGCAGTGCAGGGAGGATCCTACGAGCAGTACTTC. Residues: CASRAVQGGSYEQYF.

The J gene is TRBJ2-2, the V gene TRBV4-1; 8 nucleotides align to TRBD2. Unmatched junction bases numbered 16, after V lost 4 bases and J lost 6 bases. Germline-derived CDR1 and CDR2 are MGHRA and YSYEKL. The CDR3 sequence is 18 residues long. CDR3 nucleotides: TGCGCCAGCAGCCGCGGCGGAGCGGGAGTGGAGGCACCCGGGGAGCTGTTTTTT. This translates into CASSRGGAGVEAPGELFF.

The genes are TRBV30 and TRBJ1-5; D is perhaps TRBD1 (5 bases). Deletions cut 2 bases from V and 6 bases from J, with 11 bases between. CDR1 is GTSNPN, CDR2 SVGIG, per germline (reference sequence). The CDR3 has 13 amino acids. CDR3 region: CAWSSSGGQPQHF. CDR3 in DNA: TGTGCCTGGAGTTCTTCGGGGGGTCAGCCCCAGCATTTT.

The rearrangement links TRBV2 to TRBJ2-7; 10 bases align to TRBD2. Unmatched junction bases numbered 7, after V lost 6 bases and J lost 2 bases. The CDR3 extends over 15 amino acids. Germline V lookup: CDR1 SNHLY, CDR2 FYNNEI. The DNA for the CDR3 is TGTGCCAGCAGCCGCGGACTAGCGGTAACCTACGAGCAGTACTTC. The encoded protein is CASSRGLAVTYEQYF.

In its sample, this clone was seen once. The V gene is TRBV4-1, the J gene TRBJ2-3; D may match TRBD1 or TRBD2 (5 bases each). There are 17 residues in the CDR3. The V gene's germline CDR1 is MGHRA and CDR2 YSYEKL. V dropped 4 bases and J dropped 5 bases, with 22 bases sitting between them. CDR3 sequence (DNA): TGCGCCAGCAGCCGCTCCAGCGGTACCTCCCAGGGAGATACGCAGTATTTT. Its protein product is CASSRSSGTSQGDTQYF.

The rearrangement joins TRBV2 to TRBJ2-7; 8 bases line up with TRBD1. V shed 0 bases and J 4 bases; nucleotides not matched to a gene: 14. The germline V gene encodes CDR1 SNHLY and CDR2 FYNNEI. The CDR3 covers 18 residues. CDR3 sequence: CASSEALGSGQGAYEQYF. The CDR3 DNA is TGTGCCAGCAGTGAAGCGCTTGGATCAGGGCAGGGGGCATACGAGCAGTACTTC.

To note about this clone: One junction end does not reproduce the germline sequence, and a read error may be involved. The V gene is TRBV15, the J gene TRBJ1-4; 10 bases match TRBD1. The CDR3 runs to 12 residues. In germline, CDR1 is LNHNV, CDR2 YYDKDF (reference sequence). The CDR3 spells CATSRVGQGRHF. CDR3 nucleotides: TGTGCCACCAGCAGAGTGGGACAGGGGCGGCATTTT.

Note on this clone: The conserved final phenylalanine or tryptophan is absent from the CDR3, which likely points to a read error. V usage is TRBV4-2 and J usage is TRBJ1-4; D call uncertain. Germline V gene sequence: CDR1 LGHNA, CDR2 YNFKEQ. The length of the CDR3 is 14 residues. Trimming took off 5 bases at V and 8 bases at J, with 15 bases between the two ends. For the CDR3, the DNA is TGTGCCAGCAGCGGACCGGGCGCCGGCGAAAAACTGTTTTCT. This sequence encodes CASSGPGAGEKLFS.

This sequence joins TRBV6-5 and TRBJ2-1; TRBD2 matches at 11 bases. The CDR3 has 15 amino acids. Germline V gives CDR1 MNHEY, CDR2 SVGAGI. V dropped 5 bases and J dropped 4; count of bases not matched to a gene: 4. CDR3: CASSITSGSYNEQFF. DNA of the CDR3: TGTGCCAGCAGTATTACTAGCGGGAGTTACAATGAGCAGTTCTTC.

CDR3 nucleotides: TGCGCCAGCAGCTTGGCTAGCGGGTCAGGGGAGACCCAGTACTTC. Protein sequence: CASSLASGSGETQYF. This chain joins TRBV5-1 and TRBJ2-5, with TRBD2 identical over 8 bases. CDR1 and CDR2 from the germline V gene are SGHRS and YFSETQ. V lost 0 bases and J lost 5; bases outside the gene matches: 6. The CDR3 spans 15 residues.

The CDR3 bases are TGCGCCAGCAGCTTGGACAGGGGGACCGGAAACACCATATATTTT. Translated: CASSLDRGTGNTIYF. The V gene is TRBV5-1, the J gene TRBJ1-3; 8 nucleotides line up with TRBD1. This CDR3 is 15 amino acids long. CDR1 and CDR2 from the germline V gene are SGHRS and YFSETQ. Trimming cost V 0 bases and J 4 bases; bases outside gene matches: 3.

The chain employs TRBV29-1 and TRBJ1-1, with TRBD1 identical over 7 bases. CDR3 length: 11 residues. Per germline, CDR1 SQVTM and CDR2 ANQGSEA. Trimming cost V 7 bases and J 5 bases; bases outside gene matches: 4. In DNA, the CDR3 is TGCAGCGGACAGGGTCAAACTGAAGCTTTCTTT. It translates to CSGQGQTEAFF.

V usage is TRBV4-1 and J usage is TRBJ1-2; perhaps TRBD1 as D (6 bases). CDR1 MGHRA and CDR2 YSYEKL come from the germline V gene. The CDR3 runs 15 residues. V lost 0 bases and J 8 bases, leaving 16 bases between the germline ends. As DNA, the CDR3 is TGCGCCAGCAGCCAAGATTTTCCGGGGGCGCGAGGCTACACCTTC. Translating gives CASSQDFPGARGYTF.

This clone was recorded only once. The J gene is TRBJ1-6, the V gene TRBV5-1; 8 bases match TRBD1. The length of the CDR3 is 16 residues. The V gene end was trimmed by 4 bases and the J gene end by 4 bases; junction bases not matched to a gene: 7. Germline V gene sequence: CDR1 SGHRS, CDR2 YFSETQ. This CDR3 reads CASSQDRAGYNSPLHF. The CDR3 DNA is TGCGCCAGCAGCCAGGACAGGGCGGGGTATAATTCACCCCTCCACTTT.